Sequencing of this T cell receptor beta chain was carried out in a study of blood T cell repertoires in COVID-19 (dated by TCRdb to 2020 to 2022). Concerning the study at large: Samples from collaborators originated in the United States, Italy and Spain and spanned both the acute and convalescent phases of COVID-19. The material from the prospective study consisted of cDNA or gDNA derived from T cells, B-cell-depleted T cells, or PBMCs. Subjects who had been exposed to COVID-19, were actively infected with it, or had recovered from it provided the deeply sampled blood TCRbeta repertoires that made up the dataset. The repertoires were made available in a free public database intended to serve as a resource for research on the immune response to SARS-CoV-2. The samples were drawn from two sources: the first 160 participants of the ongoing ImmuneRACE study, and 1,000 to 1,500 subjects contributed by 6 global collaborators. Nearly every sample came with metadata listing a de-identified subject ID, COVID-19 status, age in years and sex. Where HLA class I and class II types were available, the types were taken from metadata supplied by the sample provider, not from assay-based typing.

TCRbeta CDR3 regions were amplified from genomic DNA by means of the immunoSEQ Assay, a bias-controlled multiplex PCR. Per the source publication's procedure: Nucleated cell counts per sample were estimated from amplification of reference gene primers within the assay. To quantify the absolute abundance of each unique TCRbeta CDR3 rearrangement, sequence reads were collapsed and filtered. For each sample, productive Simpson clonality was calculated by taking the square root of Simpson's diversity index across productive rearrangements. The clones in this table, taken by TCRdb from immuneACCESS, are in-frame only. Not every clone is retained; where verified, under half of the shortfall comes from an unresolved V gene, and the cause of the rest is unknown. That table is the source of V, J and clone size, and D and trimming were worked out from the DNA. The sample data list roughly 250,000 clones, and around four fifths of these were observed just once. Around 12% of the sample is taken by the ten largest.

Details on this clone: The antigen it binds to is not known. The record has no base qualities; no much larger clone is one base away.

The germline V gene (reference sequence) gives CDR1 as GTSNPN and CDR2 as SVGIG. V was cut back by 4 bases and J by 5 bases, leaving a gap of 23 bases between them. The CDR3 covers 16 residues, taking in both the cysteine and the phenylalanine. Only the CDR3 portion is preserved as DNA: 48 bases, with reading frame beginning at the first base. The research as a whole found: How much clinical and demographic metadata was included differed by source and by participant, and the metadata was provided uncurated.

The collaborating institutions used their own protocols to collect whole blood in K2EDTA tubes. For TCRbeta analysis, collaborator samples were shipped as frozen whole blood, as isolated PBMCs, or as DNA extracted from either sample type. The V and J genes are TRBV30 and TRBJ1-2, with no D gene named confidently. The sequence was obtained from a woman aged 60-75 years with active or convalescent COVID-19. Sequencing was done on a sample of peripheral blood. The DNA sequence is TGTGCCTGGACCCTAACAGCGTCGGGAGCTGCTTATGGCTACACCTTC. Protein translation: CAWTLTASGAAYGYTF. With the portions outside the CDR3 filled from the reference TRBV30 and TRBJ1-2 genes, the complete variable region becomes SQTIHQWPATLVQPVGSPLSLECTVEGTSNPNLYWYRQAAGRGLQLLFYSVGIGQISSEVPQNLSASRPQDRQFILSSKKLLLSDSGFYLCAWTLTASGAAYGYTFGSGTRLTVV.